This is a list of T cell receptor beta chains from one sample in a study of T cell responses to AZD1222 COVID-19 vaccine. Libraries were prepared by immunoSEQ multiplex PCR; TCRdb keeps only in-frame clonotypes and omits some of them. Here the sample spans about 130,000 clones, around 94% being singletons. The source was peripheral blood, collected on day 0 of AZD1222 vaccination. Source of these receptors: an adult in good health. The CDR3 runs from the conserved cysteine through the conserved F or W. Each record gives: D gene, V gene, clone size, J gene, CDR3 DNA, CDR3 protein. A D gene is named only where the DNA matches it firmly. Clone size is given for some rows only: seen once, a few or many times, or a class if the clone is expanded.

-	TRBV7-9	-	TRBJ2-7	TGTGCCAGCAGCCACTCGCGGGACAGAAGCTCCTACGAGCAGTACTTC	CASSHSRDRSSYEQYF
TRBD1	TRBV18	-	TRBJ2-6	TGTGCCACCTCCCGGGTCCAAACGCAGGGGGCTTTTTCTGGGGCCAACGTCCTGACTTTC	CATSRVQTQGAFSGANVLTF
-	TRBV4-1	once	TRBJ1-1	TGCGCCAGCAGCCAAATGACGGGGTTATACACTGAAGCTTTCTTT	CASSQMTGLYTEAFF
-	TRBV12-5	-	TRBJ2-3	TGTGCTAGTGGTGAGAGCGTGGATACGCAGTATTTT	CASGESVDTQYF
-	TRBV5-6	-	TRBJ1-3	TGTGCCAGCAGCTTTGAGAGTTCTTCGAGCTCTGGAAACACCATATATTTT	CASSFESSSSSGNTIYF
TRBD2	TRBV11-2	-	TRBJ2-1	TGTGCCAGCAGCAATGAACTAGCGGGAGTTCACAATGAGCAGTTCTTC	CASSNELAGVHNEQFF
TRBD1	TRBV28	-	TRBJ1-2	TGTGCCAGCAGGACCCCCTCGACAGGGAACTATGGCTACACCTTC	CASRTPSTGNYGYTF
-	TRBV6-1	-	TRBJ1-6	TGTGCCAGCAGTGAATGGAGGAATTCACCCCTCCACTTT	CASSEWRNSPLHF
TRBD2	TRBV5-1	-	TRBJ2-7	TGCGCCAGCAGCTTATTGTCCGGGACTATTTACGAGCAGTACTTC	CASSLLSGTIYEQYF
-	TRBV30	-	TRBJ1-5	TGTGCCTGGAGTTCAAGGGCGGTGGGCGATCAGCCCCAGCATTTT	CAWSSRAVGDQPQHF
-	TRBV9	-	TRBJ1-1	TGTGCCAGCACCCCTGGGGGGCTAAACACTGAAGCTTTCTTT	CASTPGGLNTEAFF
-	TRBV9	-	TRBJ2-1	TGTGCCAGCAGCCCCCCGCTGGGGAAAATGAGCTCCTACAATGAGCAGTTCTTC	CASSPPLGKMSSYNEQFF
-	TRBV27	-	TRBJ1-2	TGTGCCAGCTGGGGGGGGCATTACTATGGCTACACCTTC	CASWGGHYYGYTF
TRBD1	TRBV18	-	TRBJ2-5	TGTGCCAGCTCACCACCTCAACCGGGACAGCTATTTCAAGAGACCCAGTACTTC	CASSPPQPGQLFQETQYF
-	TRBV5-1	-	TRBJ1-3	TGCGCCAGCAGCTTGGCCGGAGCCCTCTCTGGAAACACCATATATTTT	CASSLAGALSGNTIYF
TRBD1	TRBV19	-	TRBJ1-4	TGTGCCAGTAGAAGACAGGGGGCGAGTGAAAAACTGTTTTTT	CASRRQGASEKLFF
-	TRBV5-1	-	TRBJ1-1	TGCGCCAGCAGCCCCGTCGGGGAGAAGGGCACTGAAGCTTTCTTT	CASSPVGEKGTEAFF